This T cell receptor (beta chain) was identified in a study of blood T cells in healthy people across ages. Findings and caveats of the study: Naive CD4+ cells and diversity were both higher in long-lived donors than in aged donors. When one million T cells were used, diversity estimates were thought to be underestimates.

The study isolated at least 6 million PBMCs from each sample. In this sample, this clonotype turned up a few times. Its specificity is not known. This CDR3 is 14 amino acids long. V was pared by 6 bases and J by 2 bases, with 8 bases between. The V gene's germline CDR1 is LNHDA and CDR2 SQIVND (reference sequence). A second PCR of roughly 7 to 11 cycles used a sample-barcoded 5' primer and a J-beta primer mix. TCRdb fed the 5' RACE reads into MiXCR, producing one record per CDR3 protein. The data show about 930,000 distinct CDR3 sequences, about 29% seen once. This same sample was also part of a study on T cells of mothers and their children. In that study: A slight, non-significant increase in overlap was found for related mother-child pairs relative to unrelated pairs.

This sequence originates from a woman in her thirties or forties in good health. This chain uses TRBV19 with TRBJ2-6; D call uncertain. Sequences were obtained from blood. Written as DNA, the CDR3 is TGTGCCAGTAGGCATGTTACTGGGGCCAACGTCCTGACTTTC. Its translation is CASRHVTGANVLTF.